These 5 T cell receptor delta chains came from one sample sequenced in a study of human gamma delta and Vdelta1 T cells. The antigens of these receptors remain unknown. TCRdb processed the PCR reads again with the CATT caller. The sample yields fewer than 15,000 delta-chain clones, about half seen once. Sequenced: Vdelta1 gamma-delta T cells from blood grown in culture (DOT cells). These receptors all stem from a human donor in good health.

This clone has more than one count but fewer than ten. The J gene is TRDJ1, the V gene TRDV1; D remains unclear. This CDR3 comprises 22 residues. Germline V lookup: CDR1 TSWWSYY, CDR2 QGS. Trimming stripped 0 bases from V and 0 bases from J, with 29 bases between. The CDR3 region is CALGELGVGVLLGERYTDKLIF. CDR3 DNA sequence: TGTGCTCTTGGGGAACTAGGAGTAGGAGTCCTCCTCGGAGAAAGGTACACCGATAAACTCATCTTT.

The gene calls are TRDV1 and TRDJ2, with D possibly TRDD3 on 9 matching bases. The V end was cut by 0 bases, the J end by 1 base, with 33 bases between. The CDR3 consists of 24 residues. In germline, CDR1 is TSWWSYY, CDR2 QGS. CDR3 residues: CALGELSASYQQYWGTHLTAQLFF. CDR3 nucleotide sequence: TGTGCTCTTGGGGAACTTAGCGCTTCCTACCAACAGTACTGGGGGACGCATTTGACAGCACAACTCTTCTTT.

The chain couples TRDV1 to TRDJ1; TRDD3 is a possible D gene (8 bases). The germline V and J ends were trimmed by 3 bases and 5 bases, with 31 bases remaining between them. The CDR3 consists of 20 residues. Germline CDR1 reads TSWWSYY; CDR2 reads QGS. CDR3 sequence reads: CALGDHMLFLRRGIKDKLIF. CDR3 nucleotide sequence: TGTGCTCTTGGGGACCATATGTTATTCCTACGCCGGGGGATAAAAGATAAACTCATCTTT.

This clone came up a few times. The J gene is TRDJ1, the V gene TRDV1, with 10 bases that match TRDD3. This CDR3 is built from 24 residues. Germline V gene data show CDR1 as TSWWSYY and CDR2 as QGS. V shed 0 bases, J shed 0 bases, and the junction held 25 bases outside the gene matches. The CDR3 here is CALGELLNLFARRTGGFNTDKLIF. The CDR3 coding sequence is TGTGCTCTTGGGGAACTATTAAACCTCTTCGCTAGAAGGACTGGGGGATTTAACACCGATAAACTCATCTTT.

The chain has TRDV1 and TRDJ1, with 13 bases lining up with TRDD3. This CDR3 comprises 24 residues. CDR1 and CDR2 (germline): TSWWSYY, QGS. V gave up 4 bases and J gave up 3 bases; unmatched junction bases: 29. Here the CDR3 DNA reads TGTGCTCTTGGGGTCCCCGGCCTCGAAGATACTGGGGGATACGCCCCAGGGGCCGCCGATAAACTCATCTTT. Translated, it gives CALGVPGLEDTGGYAPGAADKLIF.